These 23 T cell receptor beta chains originate from one sample sequenced in a study of blood T cells in healthy people across ages (dated by TCRdb to the mid-2010s). The method behind the library was 5' RACE. Sequenced using an Illumina HiSeq 2500. The second PCR ran for about 6 to 11 cycles and used a J-beta primer mix along with a sample-barcoded 5' primer. Through fastp at Q25 and MiXCR, TCRdb rebuilt clones from the public reads, retaining in-frame beta chains. Each entry merges the rows of one CDR3 protein and shows their most common DNA and genes. This sample has 1.5 million or so distinct CDR3 sequences in its table, and roughly 43% of those were observed once. Together, the top ten hold less than 5% of the sample. The sequencing input was blood. Receptor source: a woman in her late teens or twenties in good health.

J is TRBJ2-3 and V is TRBV29-1, with 11 bases matching TRBD1. The J call may be wrong; the DNA end is better matched by TRBJ1-5. The length of the CDR3 is 14 residues. From germline, CDR1 is SQVTM and CDR2 ANQGSEA. CDR3 nucleotides: TGCAGCGTCGCGCCGGGACAGGGGGGGGATACGCAGCATTTT. Its translation is CSVAPGQGGDTQHF.

The chain uses TRBV10-3 and TRBJ2-3; 7 positions match TRBD2. CDR1 is ENHRY and CDR2 is SYGVKD in the germline V gene. With V trimmed by 0 bases and J by 1 base, 10 bases remained unmatched. The CDR3 is 18 residues long. The CDR3 loop is CAISESIITGGGTDTQYF. The CDR3 DNA is TGTGCCATCAGTGAGTCGATCATAACGGGAGGTGGCACAGATACGCAGTATTTT.

There are a few counts of this clonotype. The chain carries TRBV6-2 or TRBV6-3 and TRBJ2-5; D not resolved. The ends were cut back, 3 bases at V and 0 bases at J, with 8 bases in the middle. This CDR3 is built from 14 residues. Germline V gene sequence: CDR1 MNHEY, CDR2 SVGEGT. CDR3 in DNA: TGTGCCAGCAGTTATTGGGCAAACCAAGAGACCCAGTACTTC. Its protein product is CASSYWANQETQYF.

This clonotype was observed a handful of times. The chain carries TRBV7-2 and TRBJ2-5; no clear D. Germline loops: CDR1 SGHTA, CDR2 FQGNSA. The germline V and J ends were trimmed by 5 bases and 10 bases, with 20 bases remaining between them. The CDR3 is made up of 14 amino acids. CDR3 in amino acids: CASSNIGRAMDQYF. CDR3 in DNA: TGTGCCAGCAGCAACATCGGAAGGGCGATGGACCAGTACTTC.

This clonotype was counted a few times. This chain connects TRBV10-3 to TRBJ2-7; 8 bases line up with TRBD2. The germline gives CDR1 ENHRY, CDR2 SYGVKD. V lost 6 bases and J lost 2; bases outside the gene matches: 6. The CDR3 runs to 14 residues. The CDR3 spells CAIRPAGETYEQYF. The DNA of the CDR3 is TGTGCCATCAGGCCAGCGGGGGAGACCTACGAGCAGTACTTC.

The sample holds a few counts of this clonotype. The chain couples TRBV4-1 to TRBJ2-1, with 7 positions matching TRBD2. There are 17 residues in the CDR3. Germline V lookup: CDR1 MGHRA, CDR2 YSYEKL. V lost 1 base and J lost 1; bases outside the gene matches: 7. CDR3 coding DNA: TGCGCCAGCAGCCAAGGAGCGCGACTAGCATCCTACAATGAGCAGTTCTTC. This sequence encodes CASSQGARLASYNEQFF.

There are a few counts of this clonotype. The junction and the germline gene differ at one end; a read error may be behind it. V gene TRBV7-7 combines with J gene TRBJ2-1, with unresolved D. The V gene's germline CDR1 is SSHAT and CDR2 FNYEAQ (reference sequence). CDR3 length: 12 amino acids. CDR3 amino acids: CASSDYYNEQFF. The CDR3 nucleotides read TGTGCTAGCAGCGATTACTACAATGAGCAGTTCTTC.

This clonotype was recorded a few times. V is TRBV6-1 and J is TRBJ1-2, with 9 nucleotides matching TRBD1. Germline V CDR1 and CDR2: MNHNS, SASEGT. The CDR3 runs 14 residues. V shed 3 bases, J shed 5 bases, and the junction held 4 bases outside the gene matches. The CDR3 nucleotides read TGTGCCAGCAGTGACCAGGGACAGGGATATGGCTACACCTTC. It translates to CASSDQGQGYGYTF.

The chain is built from TRBV20-1 and TRBJ1-1; possible D gene TRBD1, 5 bases. Germline lookup yields CDR1 DFQATT and CDR2 SNEGSKA (reference sequence). The CDR3 contains 15 residues. Trimming took off 5 bases at V and 1 base at J, with 17 bases between the two ends. CDR3 loop: CSASHPGDGNTEAFF. The CDR3, as DNA: TGCAGTGCTTCCCACCCGGGGGATGGGAACACTGAAGCTTTCTTT.

The gene calls are TRBV25-1 and TRBJ2-3; 11 nucleotides agree with TRBD2. The V gene end was trimmed by 1 base and the J gene end by 6 bases; junction bases not matched to a gene: 3. The CDR3 runs to 15 residues. The germline V gene has CDR1 MGHDK and CDR2 SYGVNS. As DNA, the CDR3 is TGTGCCAGCAGTGAATCTTTAGCGGGAGGGGATACGCAGTATTTT. Amino acids: CASSESLAGGDTQYF.

The chain combines TRBV27 with TRBJ1-5; TRBD1 aligns across 7 bases. V lost 3 bases to trimming and J lost 9 bases; unmatched junction nucleotides: 5. The CDR3 covers 13 residues. Germline loops: CDR1 MNHEY, CDR2 SMNVEV (reference sequence). CDR3 protein: CASSFGGGSPQHF. For the CDR3, the DNA is TGTGCCAGCAGTTTCGGAGGGGGCTCGCCCCAGCATTTT.

Points on this clonotype: One end of the junction fails to match germline, which may point to a read error. The V gene is TRBV7-9, the J gene TRBJ1-3; D gene ambiguous. The CDR3 is made up of 16 amino acids. Germline values: CDR1 SEHNR, CDR2 FQNEAQ (reference sequence). DNA for the CDR3: TGTGCCAGCAGCTTAGACTCTGGGGTTGCGGGAAACACCGTATATTTT. Protein product: CASSLDSGVAGNTVYF.

The chain couples TRBV29-1 to TRBJ2-3, with a tentative D call TRBD2 (6 bases). There are 13 residues in the CDR3. From germline, CDR1 is SQVTM and CDR2 ANQGSEA. The V end lost 7 bases, the J end lost 2 bases, and 13 bases lay between the germline ends. Here the CDR3 DNA reads TGCAGCGGAGGACTAACGAACACAGATACGCAGTATTTT. Its translation: CSGGLTNTDTQYF.

The CDR3 spells CASSDYSTYEQYF. CDR3 in DNA: TGCGCCAGCAGTGATTACAGTACCTACGAGCAGTACTTC. This chain uses TRBV10-2 with TRBJ2-7; D remains unclear. The V and J ends lost 3 bases and 2 bases respectively, with 8 bases between them. The CDR3 is 13 residues long. Looked up from germline, CDR1 is WSHSY and CDR2 is SAAADI.

This clonotype was observed a handful of times. This chain connects TRBV7-9 to TRBJ1-4; D remains ambiguous. Germline V gene sequence: CDR1 SEHNR, CDR2 FQNEAQ (reference sequence). This CDR3 spans 14 amino acids. Trimming pared 1 base from V and 3 bases from J, leaving 6 bases between. In nucleotides, the CDR3 is TGTGCCAGCAGCTTAGGGATCGCTAATGAAAAACTGTTTTTT. Translating gives CASSLGIANEKLFF.

The chain employs TRBV6-2 or TRBV6-3 and TRBJ2-1; possibly TRBD1 for D (5 bases). CDR1 MNHEY and CDR2 SVGEGT come from the germline V gene. V was cut by 5 bases and J by 1 base, with 12 bases left in between. CDR3 length equals 15 residues. CDR3 protein: CASSHPGYSYNEQFF. CDR3 bases: TGTGCCAGCAGTCATCCAGGGTATTCCTACAATGAGCAGTTCTTC.

Only a few counts were recorded for this clonotype. V gene TRBV7-9 combines with J gene TRBJ2-3; no definite D call. CDR1 and CDR2 (germline): SEHNR, FQNEAQ (reference sequence). CDR3 size: 13 residues. Deletions cut 5 bases from V and 5 bases from J, with 11 bases between. The CDR3 loop is CASSRRTGDTQYF. As DNA, the CDR3 is TGTGCCAGCAGCCGTCGGACGGGAGATACGCAGTATTTT.

The rearrangement uses TRBV29-1 and TRBJ1-2, with 9 bases lining up with TRBD1. The CDR3 sequence is 12 residues long. V shed 5 bases, J shed 8 bases, and the junction held 6 bases outside the gene matches. The germline CDR1 and CDR2 sequences are SQVTM and ANQGSEA. In DNA, the CDR3 is TGCAGCGTTTGGACAGGGGTTACGGGCTACACCTTC. Translating gives CSVWTGVTGYTF.

The V gene is TRBV24-1, the J gene TRBJ2-1; 9 positions match TRBD2. Germline V gene lookup returns CDR1 KGHDR and CDR2 SFDVKD. The CDR3 loop spans 16 amino acids. V gave up 3 bases and J gave up 7 bases; unmatched junction bases: 9. In nucleotides, the CDR3 is TGTGCCACCAGTGATGTTGCGGGAGGGTTGGGAAATGAGCAGTTCTTC. Translating gives CATSDVAGGLGNEQFF.

The rearrangement uses TRBV6-6 and TRBJ2-7; D not certain. The CDR3 runs to 14 residues. Germline V gene lookup returns CDR1 MNHNY and CDR2 SVGAGI (reference sequence). V was trimmed by 4 bases and J by 5 bases, leaving 15 bases between them. The CDR3: CASSSDAVVDEQYF. The CDR3, as DNA: TGTGCCAGCAGTTCGGACGCGGTGGTCGACGAGCAGTACTTC.

The table lists this clonotype with a few counts. The chain joins TRBV7-2 to TRBJ2-1, with D perhaps being TRBD1 or TRBD2 (5 bases each). This CDR3 is built from 15 residues. Germline-derived CDR1 and CDR2 are SGHTA and FQGNSA. V was cut by 3 bases and J by 8 bases, with 17 bases left in between. CDR3 sequence reads: CASSFWGSVDDEQFF. The CDR3 DNA reads as TGTGCCAGCAGCTTTTGGGGGAGCGTTGATGATGAGCAGTTCTTC.

A few counts support this clonotype. The V call is TRBV20-1, the J call TRBJ2-3, with a tentative D call TRBD2 (6 bases). Trimming removed 3 bases from V and 1 base from J, with 11 bases in between. Germline CDR1 DFQATT, CDR2 SNEGSKA (reference sequence). CDR3 size: 14 residues. CDR3 DNA sequence: TGCAGTGCTAGTCGGGGAGGAGGCACAGATACGCAGTATTTT. It translates to CSASRGGGTDTQYF.

The chain uses TRBV9 and TRBJ2-5, with TRBD1 identical over 7 bases. CDR3 length equals 15 residues. Germline lookup yields CDR1 SGDLS and CDR2 YYNGEE. The trim removed 0 bases at V and 2 bases at J, leaving 4 bases unmatched. CDR3 protein: CASSVGVRGQETQYF. DNA for the CDR3: TGTGCCAGCAGCGTAGGGGTCAGGGGGCAAGAGACCCAGTACTTC. Combining the CDR3 with reference TRBV9 and TRBJ2-5 gives the whole variable domain DSGVTQTPKHLITATGQRVTLRCSPRSGDLSVYWYQQSLDQGLQFLIQYYNGEERAKGNILERFSAQQFPDLHSELNLSSLELGDSALYFCASSVGVRGQETQYFGPGTRLLVL.